This T cell receptor (beta chain) was captured by sequencing in a study of blood T cells in healthy people across ages (dated by TCRdb to the mid-2010s). Context from the whole study: In model experiments, roughly one uniquely barcoded TCR beta cDNA molecule per two T cells was captured by template switching. To track age-related changes in TCR beta repertoire diversity, the study relied on deep sequencing normalized with unique cDNA molecular identifiers. Donors were grouped into four age groups: young (average 16 years), middle-aged (roughly 40), aged (around 56) and long-lived (roughly 80). Two additional independent replicas of 1 million unique cDNA reads from the same blood draw were analyzed for two donors (one aged 18 to 30 and one aged 80 or older). To avoid experimental bias, donors of different ages were distributed randomly across sequencing lanes. General findings and caveats noted by the study authors: Compared with the aged group, the long-lived group had more naive CD4+ T cells, fewer expanded clones and increased TCR diversity, a pattern suggesting age selection. As age increased, observed TCR beta diversity per million T cells dropped in a roughly linear way, and a significant reduction was already evident by age 40. Because donor CMV infection status was unknown, age-related changes in expanded clonotypes were potentially confounded. Estimates of total diversity based on one million sequenced T cells were considered lower bounds and underestimates. The percentage of naive T cells measured by flow cytometry correlated strongly with observed TCR beta diversity. Bulk unsorted PBMC profiling prevented conclusive comparison of naive and antigen-experienced compartments.

The roughly 39 donors, aged about 6 to 95 years, were systemically healthy Caucasian individuals from Russia. Each donor gave ten milliliters of peripheral blood, collected into EDTA-treated Vacutainer tubes. Ficoll-Paque density-gradient centrifugation was used to isolate PBMCs, with at least 6.5 million per sample. Total RNA was extracted from PBMCs with Trizol reagent, with at least 6 micrograms obtained per sample. For every donor, flow cytometry on a PBMC aliquot measured the percentage of naive CD45RAhigh/CD27high T cells. Counted from cysteine to phenylalanine, this CDR3 has 13 amino acids. Only the CDR3 part of the read is kept: 39 bases, read in frame from the first base. The germline V gene (reference sequence) specifies LNHNV as CDR1 and YYDKDF as CDR2. V is pared back by 0 bases and J by 7 bases, with 9 bases lying between the germline termini. Library preparation employed 5' RACE. Reads for this sample came from an Illumina HiSeq 2500. The second PCR ran for roughly 7 to 12 cycles and used a J-beta primer mix along with a sample-barcoded 5' primer. A unique molecular identifier was introduced onto each TCR beta cDNA molecule by a template-switch 5' adaptor carrying 12 random nucleotides. Each sample yielded at least 2.5 million CDR3-containing paired-end reads. First-strand cDNA was synthesized from all RNA with the Mint cDNA synthesis kit, primed by a TRBC-specific oligonucleotide. Following uracil-DNA glycosylase treatment, all cDNA underwent a first 18-cycle PCR with the universal primers M1SS and BC2_uni_R. Per the source publication's procedure: Each sample was normalized by randomly selecting 1 million high-quality reads, each carrying a distinct molecular identifier. Reads sharing molecular identifiers were discarded rather than binned into consensus sequences. CDR3 identification, clonotype clustering and error correction used MiTCR with a Q25 quality threshold and the strictest error-elimination algorithm. A nonparametric unseen species model with Euler transformation was used to estimate lower-bound total TCR beta diversity. The public sequencing data were trimmed at Q25 with fastp and processed into clonotypes with MiXCR by TCRdb, which kept only in-frame beta chains. Rows merge per CDR3 protein into single entries with the most common DNA and genes. What appears here as the V and J calls and clone size reflects TCRdb's work, not the paper's. Within this sample are 550,000 to 750,000 distinct CDR3 sequences, with about 21% of them counted one time only. The biggest ten clones account for roughly 3.9% of the sample.

This clonotype was observed many times. Its antigen remains unidentified. Per-base qualities were not stored, and no clone one base away is much larger. The sequence is built from TRBV15 and TRBJ2-5; the D segment cannot be called with confidence. The sample taken for sequencing was blood. The clonotype originates from a man aged 70 or older in good health. The CDR3 sequence is CATSRDITATQYF. The sequence in DNA is TGTGCCACCAGCAGAGATATTACCGCGACCCAGTACTTC. Reference TRBV15 and TRBJ2-5 genes cover what lies past the CDR3, so the full variable domain is DAMVIQNPRYQVTQFGKPVTLSCSQTLNHNVMYWYQQKSSQAPKLLFHYYDKDFNNEADTPDNFQSRRPNTSFCFLDIRSPGLGDTAMYLCATSRDITATQYFGPGTRLLVL.